The T cell receptor beta chain under discussion was sequenced for a study of type 1 regulatory T cells. Overall study findings and caveats: Compared with non-Tr1 cells, Tr1 cells showed a narrower TCR repertoire.

Trimming cost V 5 bases and J 0 bases, with 7 bases left between them. CDR3 length: 14 amino acids. Germline values: CDR1 SGHAT, CDR2 FQNNGV. MiXCR was run by TCRdb on the reads, yielding one entry per CDR3 protein. The table shows 63,000 or so distinct CDR3 sequences, with roughly half occurring only once. Only one count was recorded for this clonotype. Its antigen is not identified. The clonotype comes from a human donor in good health. The sequencing input was cultured non-Tr1 T cells, either the whole culture or a sorted T cell fraction (not recorded which). This chain links TRBV11-2 with TRBJ2-2; D possibly corresponds to TRBD1 (5 bases). The CDR3 region has the DNA TGTGCCAGCAGCCGGACATCGAACACCGGGGAGCTGTTTTTT. Its translation is CASSRTSNTGELFF.